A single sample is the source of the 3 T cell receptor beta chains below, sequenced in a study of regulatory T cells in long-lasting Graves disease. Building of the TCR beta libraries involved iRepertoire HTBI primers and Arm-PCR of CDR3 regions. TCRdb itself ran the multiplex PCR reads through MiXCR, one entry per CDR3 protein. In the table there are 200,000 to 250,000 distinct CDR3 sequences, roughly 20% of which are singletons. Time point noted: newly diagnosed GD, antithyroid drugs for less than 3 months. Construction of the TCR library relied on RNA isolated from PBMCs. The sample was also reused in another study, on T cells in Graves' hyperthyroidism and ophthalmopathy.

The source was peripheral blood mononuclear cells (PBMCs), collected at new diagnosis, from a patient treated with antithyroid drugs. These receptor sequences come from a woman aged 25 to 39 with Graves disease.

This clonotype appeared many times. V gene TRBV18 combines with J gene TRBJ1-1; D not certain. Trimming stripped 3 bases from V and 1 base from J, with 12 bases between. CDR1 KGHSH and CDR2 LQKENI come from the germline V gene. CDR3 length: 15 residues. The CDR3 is CASSPSGSGNTEAFF. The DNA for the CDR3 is TGTGCCAGCTCACCCTCGGGTTCGGGGAACACTGAAGCTTTCTTT.

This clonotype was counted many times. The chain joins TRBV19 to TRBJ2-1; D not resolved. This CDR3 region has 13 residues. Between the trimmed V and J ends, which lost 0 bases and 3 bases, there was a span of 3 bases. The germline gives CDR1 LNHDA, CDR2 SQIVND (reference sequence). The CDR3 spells CASSIDSYNEQFF. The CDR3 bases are TGTGCCAGTAGTATAGACAGCTACAATGAGCAGTTCTTC.

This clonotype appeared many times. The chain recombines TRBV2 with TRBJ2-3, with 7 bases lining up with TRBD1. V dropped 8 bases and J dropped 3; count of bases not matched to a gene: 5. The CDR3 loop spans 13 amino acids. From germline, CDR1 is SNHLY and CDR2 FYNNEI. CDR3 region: CASGLTGTDTQYF. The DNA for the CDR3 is TGTGCCAGCGGCCTGACAGGGACAGATACGCAGTATTTT. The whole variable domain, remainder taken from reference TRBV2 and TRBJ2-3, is EPEVTQTPSHQVTQMGQEVILRCVPISNHLYFYWYRQILGQKVEFLVSFYNNEISEKSEIFDDQFSVERPDGSNFTLKIRSTKLEDSAMYFCASGLTGTDTQYFGPGTRLTVL.